The sample holds many counts of the clone carrying this T cell receptor beta chain. The entry originates in a study of neurological immune-mediated disorders. Template-switch 5'RACE cDNA synthesis added a 10-nucleotide unique molecular identifier. MiXCR, run by TCRdb on the 5' RACE reads, gives a single entry per CDR3 protein. In the table there are approximately 16,000 distinct CDR3 sequences, 9% of which are singletons. For sorted libraries, the input was approximately 1 million CD4+ or CD8+ T cells. This receptor was obtained from a man aged 45-65 years in good health. The sequencing input was CD8+ T cells from blood.

The chain's CDR3 is CSARDRLAGDAGELFF. The CDR3 coding sequence is TGCAGTGCTAGAGACCGACTAGCGGGAGATGCCGGGGAGCTGTTTTTT. The chain employs TRBV20-1 and TRBJ2-2, with 12 positions matching TRBD2. Looked up from germline, CDR1 is DFQATT and CDR2 is SNEGSKA (reference sequence). V gave up 0 bases and J gave up 6 bases; unmatched junction bases: 5. This CDR3 is 16 amino acids long.